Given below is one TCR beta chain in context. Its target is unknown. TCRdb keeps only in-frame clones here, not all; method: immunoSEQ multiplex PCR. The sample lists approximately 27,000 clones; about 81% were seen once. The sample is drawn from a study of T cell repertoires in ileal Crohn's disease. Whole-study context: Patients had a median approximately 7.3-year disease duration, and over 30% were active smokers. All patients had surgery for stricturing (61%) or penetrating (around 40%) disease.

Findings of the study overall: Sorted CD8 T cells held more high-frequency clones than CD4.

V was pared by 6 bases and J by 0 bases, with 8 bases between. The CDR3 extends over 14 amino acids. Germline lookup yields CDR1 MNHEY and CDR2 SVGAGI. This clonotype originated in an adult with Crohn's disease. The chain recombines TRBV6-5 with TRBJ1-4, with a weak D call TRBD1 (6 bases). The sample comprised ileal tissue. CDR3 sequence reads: CASRRTATNEKLFF. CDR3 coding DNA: TGTGCCAGCAGGAGGACAGCAACTAATGAAAAACTGTTTTTT.